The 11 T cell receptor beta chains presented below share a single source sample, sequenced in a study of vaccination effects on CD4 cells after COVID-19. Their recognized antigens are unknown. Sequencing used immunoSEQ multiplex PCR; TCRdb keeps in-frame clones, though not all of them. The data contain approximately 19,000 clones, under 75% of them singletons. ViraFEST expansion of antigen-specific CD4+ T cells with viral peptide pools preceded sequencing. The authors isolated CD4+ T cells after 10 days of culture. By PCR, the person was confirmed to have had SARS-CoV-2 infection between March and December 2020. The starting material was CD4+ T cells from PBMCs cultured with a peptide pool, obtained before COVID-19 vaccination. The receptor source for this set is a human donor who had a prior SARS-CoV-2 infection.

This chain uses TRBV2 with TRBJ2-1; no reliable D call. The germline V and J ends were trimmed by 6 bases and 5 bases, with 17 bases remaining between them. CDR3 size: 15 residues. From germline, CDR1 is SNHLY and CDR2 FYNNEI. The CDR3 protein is CASREMGSQNNEQFF. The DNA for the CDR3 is TGTGCCAGCAGGGAAATGGGTTCACAAAACAATGAGCAGTTCTTC.

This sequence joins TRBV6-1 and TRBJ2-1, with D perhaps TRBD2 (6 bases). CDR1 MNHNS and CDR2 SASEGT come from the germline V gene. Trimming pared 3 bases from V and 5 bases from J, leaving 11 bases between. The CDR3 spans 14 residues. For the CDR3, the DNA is TGTGCCAGCAGTGATCGGGGGTTCGACAATGAGCAGTTCTTC. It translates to CASSDRGFDNEQFF.

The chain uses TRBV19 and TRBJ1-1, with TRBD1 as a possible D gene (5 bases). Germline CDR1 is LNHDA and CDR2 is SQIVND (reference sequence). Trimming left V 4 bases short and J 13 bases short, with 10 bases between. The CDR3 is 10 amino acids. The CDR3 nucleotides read TGTGCCAGTAGTAGACAGAAGCTTTTCTTT. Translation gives CASSRQKLFF.

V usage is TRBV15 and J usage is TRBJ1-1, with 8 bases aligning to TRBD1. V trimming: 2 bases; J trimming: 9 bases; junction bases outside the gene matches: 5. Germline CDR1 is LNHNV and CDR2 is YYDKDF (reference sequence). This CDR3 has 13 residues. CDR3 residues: CATSRSQGAQAFF. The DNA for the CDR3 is TGTGCCACCAGCAGATCCCAGGGGGCCCAAGCTTTCTTT.

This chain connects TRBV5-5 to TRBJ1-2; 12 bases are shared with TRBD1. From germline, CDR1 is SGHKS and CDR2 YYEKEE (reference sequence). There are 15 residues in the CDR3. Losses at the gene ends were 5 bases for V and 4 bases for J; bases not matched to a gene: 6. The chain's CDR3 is CASRPGTGGAYGYTF. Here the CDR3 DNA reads TGTGCCAGCAGGCCCGGGACAGGGGGCGCCTATGGCTACACCTTC.

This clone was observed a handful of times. As DNA, the CDR3 is TGTGCCAGCTCACCACTCCAGGGGACGAACTACAATGAGCAGTTCTTC. Protein product: CASSPLQGTNYNEQFF. This chain links TRBV18 with TRBJ2-1, with D perhaps matching TRBD1 (6 bases). This CDR3 contains 16 residues. Germline V CDR1 and CDR2: KGHSH, LQKENI. The V and J ends lost 1 base and 3 bases respectively, with 13 bases between them.

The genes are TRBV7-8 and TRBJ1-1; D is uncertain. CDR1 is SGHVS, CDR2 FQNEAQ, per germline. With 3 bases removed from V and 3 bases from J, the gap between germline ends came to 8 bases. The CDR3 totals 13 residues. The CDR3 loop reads CASSFTGYTEAFF. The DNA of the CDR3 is TGTGCCAGCAGCTTCACGGGATACACTGAAGCTTTCTTT.

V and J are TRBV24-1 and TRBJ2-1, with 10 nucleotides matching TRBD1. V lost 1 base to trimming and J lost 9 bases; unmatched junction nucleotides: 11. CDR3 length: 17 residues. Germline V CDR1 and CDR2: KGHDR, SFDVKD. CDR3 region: CATSDFTGTGVGGEQFF. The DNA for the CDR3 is TGTGCCACCAGTGATTTCACCGGGACAGGGGTGGGAGGTGAGCAGTTCTTC.

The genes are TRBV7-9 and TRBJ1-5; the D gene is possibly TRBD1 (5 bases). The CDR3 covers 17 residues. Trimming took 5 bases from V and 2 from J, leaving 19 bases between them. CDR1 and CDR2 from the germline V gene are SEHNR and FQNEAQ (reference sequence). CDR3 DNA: TGTGCCAGCAGCCAAAGTGGGCGGGGGGTGGGCAATCAGCCCCAGCATTTT. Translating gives CASSQSGRGVGNQPQHF.

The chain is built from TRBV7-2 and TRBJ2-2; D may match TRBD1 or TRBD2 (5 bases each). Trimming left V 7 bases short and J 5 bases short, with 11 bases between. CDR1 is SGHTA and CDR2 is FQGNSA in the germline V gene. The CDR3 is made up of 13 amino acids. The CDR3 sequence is CASTPGRTGELFF. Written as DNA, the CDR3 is TGTGCCAGCACCCCGGGACGGACCGGGGAGCTGTTTTTT.

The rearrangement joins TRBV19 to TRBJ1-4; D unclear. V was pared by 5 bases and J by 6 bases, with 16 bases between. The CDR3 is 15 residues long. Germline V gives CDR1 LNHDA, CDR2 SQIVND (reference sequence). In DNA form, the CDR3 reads TGTGCCAGTAGTTCACCGGGATCACCGGATGAAAAACTGTTTTTT. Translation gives CASSSPGSPDEKLFF.